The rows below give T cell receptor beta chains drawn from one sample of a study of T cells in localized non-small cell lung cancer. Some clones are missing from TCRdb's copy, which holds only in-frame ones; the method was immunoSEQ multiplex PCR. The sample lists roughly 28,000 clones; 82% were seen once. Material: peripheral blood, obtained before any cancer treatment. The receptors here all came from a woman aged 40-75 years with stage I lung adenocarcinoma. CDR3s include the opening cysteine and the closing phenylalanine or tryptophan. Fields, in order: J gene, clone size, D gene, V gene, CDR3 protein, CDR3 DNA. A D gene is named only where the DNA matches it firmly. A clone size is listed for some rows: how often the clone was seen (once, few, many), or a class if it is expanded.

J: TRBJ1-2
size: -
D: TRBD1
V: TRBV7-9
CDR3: CASSLEGGTGNNGYTF
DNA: TGTGCCAGCAGCTTAGAAGGAGGGACAGGGAATAACGGCTACACCTTC

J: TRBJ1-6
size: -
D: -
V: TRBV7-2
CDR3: CASSWDTLSSPLHF
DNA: TGTGCCAGCAGCTGGGACACCCTAAGTTCACCCCTCCACTTT

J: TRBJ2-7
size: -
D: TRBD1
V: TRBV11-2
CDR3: CASSVRSGTGVYEQYF
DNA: TGTGCCAGCAGCGTAAGGTCCGGGACAGGGGTCTACGAGCAGTACTTC

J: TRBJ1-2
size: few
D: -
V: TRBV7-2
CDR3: CASSWGTTSGYTF
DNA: TGTGCCAGCAGCTGGGGTACCACTTCGGGCTACACCTTC

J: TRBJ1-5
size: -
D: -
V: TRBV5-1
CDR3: CASSPGQSNQPQHF
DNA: TGCGCCAGCAGCCCCGGACAGAGCAATCAGCCCCAGCATTTT

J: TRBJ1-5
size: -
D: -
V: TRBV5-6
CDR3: CASSRGQINQPQHF
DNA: TGTGCCAGCAGCCGAGGACAGATCAATCAGCCCCAGCATTTT

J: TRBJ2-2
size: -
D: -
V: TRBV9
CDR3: CASSVRERGGELFF
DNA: TGTGCCAGCAGCGTACGGGAGCGAGGCGGGGAGCTGTTTTTT

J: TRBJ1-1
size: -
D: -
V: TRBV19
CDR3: CASSIADSGVGEAFF
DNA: TGTGCCAGTAGTATAGCAGATTCGGGGGTAGGTGAAGCTTTCTTT

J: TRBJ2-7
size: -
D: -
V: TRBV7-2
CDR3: CASSPQLTQQYF
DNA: TGTGCCAGCAGCCCACAGCTTACGCAGCAGTACTTC

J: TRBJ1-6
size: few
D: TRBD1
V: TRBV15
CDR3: CATSREGTGGASSPLHF
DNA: TGTGCCACCAGCAGAGAAGGGACAGGGGGCGCATCCTCACCCCTCCACTTT

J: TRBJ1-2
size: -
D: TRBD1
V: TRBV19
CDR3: CASSRGLTGGLGYGYTF
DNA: TGTGCCAGTAGTAGAGGGTTGACAGGGGGCTTGGGGTATGGCTACACCTTC

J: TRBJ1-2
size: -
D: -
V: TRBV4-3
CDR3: CASSSIQGGNYGYTF
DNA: TGCGCCAGCTCGTCCATTCAGGGTGGCAACTATGGCTACACCTTC

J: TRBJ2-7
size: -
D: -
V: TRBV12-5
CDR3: CASGHERYEQYF
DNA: TGTGCTAGTGGTCACGAGCGATACGAGCAGTACTTC

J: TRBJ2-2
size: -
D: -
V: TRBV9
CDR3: CASSVVWGSGELFF
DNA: TGTGCCAGCAGCGTAGTGTGGGGGTCCGGGGAGCTGTTTTTT

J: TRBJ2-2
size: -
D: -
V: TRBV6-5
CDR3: CASSLGTGELFF
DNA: TGTGCCAGCAGCCTAGGCACCGGGGAGCTGTTTTTT

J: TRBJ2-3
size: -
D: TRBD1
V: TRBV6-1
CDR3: CASTRGGTDTQYF
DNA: TGTGCCAGCACGAGAGGGGGCACGGATACGCAGTATTTT

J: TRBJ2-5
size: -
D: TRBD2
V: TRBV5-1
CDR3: CASSSIAGRETQYF
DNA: TGCGCCAGCAGCTCGATAGCGGGGAGGGAGACCCAGTACTTC

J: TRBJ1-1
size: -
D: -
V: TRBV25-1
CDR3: CASSEYGGYTEAFF
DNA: TGTGCCAGCAGTGAATATGGGGGATACACTGAAGCTTTCTTT

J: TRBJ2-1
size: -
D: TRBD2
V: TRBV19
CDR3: CASRLNALAGFRNEQFF
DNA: TGTGCCAGTAGATTAAACGCACTAGCGGGGTTTAGGAATGAGCAGTTCTTC

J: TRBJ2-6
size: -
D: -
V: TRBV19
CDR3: CASSCHSKSQSRANVLTF
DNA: TGTGCCAGTAGTTGCCACAGCAAATCACAAAGTCGGGCCAACGTCCTGACTTTC

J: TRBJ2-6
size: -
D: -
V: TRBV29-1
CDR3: CSVEQTPGANVLTF
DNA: TGCAGCGTTGAACAGACTCCGGGGGCCAACGTCCTGACTTTC

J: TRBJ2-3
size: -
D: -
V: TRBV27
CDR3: CASSSRDLRTDTQYF
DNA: TGTGCCAGCAGTTCCCGGGACTTACGCACAGATACGCAGTATTTT

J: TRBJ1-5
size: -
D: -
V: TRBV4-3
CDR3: CASSQAFNQPQHF
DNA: TGCGCCAGCAGCCAAGCCTTCAATCAGCCCCAGCATTTT

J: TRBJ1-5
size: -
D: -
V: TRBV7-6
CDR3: CASSLAAGAGEPQHF
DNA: TGTGCCAGCAGCTTAGCGGCGGGGGCGGGGGAGCCCCAGCATTTT

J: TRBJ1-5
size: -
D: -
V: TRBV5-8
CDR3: CASSPSNQPQHF
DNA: TGTGCCAGCAGCCCCAGCAATCAGCCCCAGCATTTT

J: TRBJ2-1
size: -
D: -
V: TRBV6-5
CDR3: CASGGRLSYNEQFF
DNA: TGTGCCTCGGGGGGCCGTTTATCCTACAATGAGCAGTTCTTC

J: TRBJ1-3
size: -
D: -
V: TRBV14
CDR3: CASSQAGVGNTIYF
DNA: TGTGCCAGCAGCCAAGCAGGGGTCGGAAACACCATATATTTT

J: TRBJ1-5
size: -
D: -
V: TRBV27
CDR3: CASSLSRPNSNQPQHF
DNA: TGTGCCAGCAGTTTATCGAGGCCTAATAGCAATCAGCCCCAGCATTTT

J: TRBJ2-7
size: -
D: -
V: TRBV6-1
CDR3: CAGTRHESSYEQYF
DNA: TGTGCCGGAACCCGACACGAGAGCTCCTACGAGCAGTACTTC

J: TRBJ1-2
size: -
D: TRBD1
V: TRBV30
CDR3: CAWVGTATYGYTF
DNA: TGTGCCTGGGTGGGGACAGCCACTTATGGCTACACCTTC

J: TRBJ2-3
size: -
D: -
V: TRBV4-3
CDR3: CASSARDQKDTQYF
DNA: TGCGCCAGCAGCGCCCGGGACCAGAAAGATACGCAGTATTTT

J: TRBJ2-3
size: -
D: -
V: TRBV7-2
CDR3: CASSPARDRNQYF
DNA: TGTGCCAGCAGTCCCGCCCGGGACCGGAACCAGTATTTT

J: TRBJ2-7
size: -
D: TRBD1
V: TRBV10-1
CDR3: CASSPSGTGNEQYF
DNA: TGCGCCAGCAGTCCCTCCGGGACAGGGAACGAGCAGTACTTC

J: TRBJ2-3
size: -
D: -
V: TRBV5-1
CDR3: CASSVGGGTDTQYF
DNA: TGCGCCAGCAGCGTCGGGGGAGGTACAGATACGCAGTATTTT

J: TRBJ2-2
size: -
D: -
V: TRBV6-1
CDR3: CASSGGSRNTGELFF
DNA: TGTGCCAGCAGTGGAGGATCGAGGAACACCGGGGAGCTGTTTTTT

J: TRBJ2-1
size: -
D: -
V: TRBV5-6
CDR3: CASSFFRGYNEQFF
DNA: TGTGCCAGCAGCTTTTTTAGGGGCTACAATGAGCAGTTCTTC

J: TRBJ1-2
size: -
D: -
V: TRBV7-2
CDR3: CASSLGRNYGYTF
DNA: TGTGCCAGCAGCTTAGGACGGAACTATGGCTACACCTTC

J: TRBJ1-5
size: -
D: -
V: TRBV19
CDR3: CASSKGGGNQPQHF
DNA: TGTGCCAGTAGTAAGGGGGGTGGCAATCAGCCCCAGCATTTT

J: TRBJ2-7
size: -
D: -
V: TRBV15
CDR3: CATSRSGWDYEQYF
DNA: TGTGCCACCAGCAGGAGCGGGTGGGACTACGAGCAGTACTTC

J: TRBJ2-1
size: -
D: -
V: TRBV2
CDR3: CASRGLQMYNEQFF
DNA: TGTGCCAGCAGAGGTTTGCAAATGTACAATGAGCAGTTCTTC

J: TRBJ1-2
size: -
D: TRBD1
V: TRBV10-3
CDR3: CAISEEPGGSSNYGYTF
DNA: TGTGCCATCAGTGAGGAACCAGGGGGTTCTTCTAACTATGGCTACACCTTC

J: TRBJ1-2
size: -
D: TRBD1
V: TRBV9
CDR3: CASSAASGGYGYTF
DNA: TGTGCCAGCAGCGCAGCCTCAGGGGGCTATGGCTACACCTTC

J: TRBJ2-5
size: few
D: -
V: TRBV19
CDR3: CASSIGSFGLQETQYF
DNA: TGTGCCAGTAGTATAGGATCTTTTGGTCTTCAAGAGACCCAGTACTTC

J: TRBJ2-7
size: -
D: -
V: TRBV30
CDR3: CATGLSAPVQYF
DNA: TGTGCCACGGGACTTTCCGCGCCGGTGCAGTACTTC

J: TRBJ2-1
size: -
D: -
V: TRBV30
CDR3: CASEPGRDEQFF
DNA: TGTGCCTCAGAGCCGGGGCGGGATGAGCAGTTCTTC

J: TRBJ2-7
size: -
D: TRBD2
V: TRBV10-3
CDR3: CAISRGEAHSSYEQYF
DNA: TGTGCCATCAGTCGGGGGGAGGCCCACAGCTCCTACGAGCAGTACTTC

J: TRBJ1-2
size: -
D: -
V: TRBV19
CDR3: CASSMSGDGGYTF
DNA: TGTGCCAGTAGTATGTCAGGCGACGGTGGCTACACCTTC

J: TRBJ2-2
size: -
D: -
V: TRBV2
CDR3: CASSGSSGELFF
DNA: TGTGCCAGCAGTGGGTCGTCGGGGGAGCTGTTTTTT

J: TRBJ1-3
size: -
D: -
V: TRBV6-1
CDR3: CASSAQWDRGSGFF
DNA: TGTGCCAGCAGTGCCCAGTGGGATCGGGGATCTGGATTTTTT

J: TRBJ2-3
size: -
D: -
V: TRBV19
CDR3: CASNDVRGVTDTQYF
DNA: TGTGCCAGTAACGACGTGAGGGGGGTCACAGATACGCAGTATTTT

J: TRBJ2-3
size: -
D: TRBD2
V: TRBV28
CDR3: CASSRSGGRDTQYF
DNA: TGTGCCAGCAGCCGGAGCGGGGGCAGAGATACGCAGTATTTT

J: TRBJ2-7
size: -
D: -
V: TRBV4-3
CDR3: CASSQSPLRYEQYF
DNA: TGCGCCAGCAGCCAAAGTCCGCTGAGGTACGAGCAGTACTTC

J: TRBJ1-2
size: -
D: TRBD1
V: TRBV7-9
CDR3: CASSPTGAYGYTF
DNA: TGTGCCAGCAGTCCAACAGGGGCCTATGGCTACACCTTC

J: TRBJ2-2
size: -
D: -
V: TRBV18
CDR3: CASSPPGAGELFF
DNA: TGTGCCAGCTCTCCCCCGGGGGCCGGGGAGCTGTTTTTT

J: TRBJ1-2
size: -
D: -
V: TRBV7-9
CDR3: CASSLMGVPESYGYTF
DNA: TGTGCCAGCAGCTTAATGGGGGTGCCCGAGAGCTATGGCTACACCTTC

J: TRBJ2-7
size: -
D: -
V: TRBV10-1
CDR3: CASTAHMISYEQYF
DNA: TGCGCCAGCACAGCCCACATGATCTCCTACGAGCAGTACTTC

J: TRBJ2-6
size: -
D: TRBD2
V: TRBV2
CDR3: CARRGLAGGSGANVLTF
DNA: TGTGCCCGCAGGGGACTAGCGGGGGGGTCCGGGGCCAACGTCCTGACTTTC

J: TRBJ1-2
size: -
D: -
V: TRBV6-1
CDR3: CASSEAVGLGYTF
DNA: TGTGCCAGCAGTGAAGCGGTGGGGTTGGGCTACACCTTC

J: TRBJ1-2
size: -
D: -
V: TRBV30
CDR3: CAWSVGVSGYTF
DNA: TGTGCCTGGAGTGTGGGGGTATCGGGCTACACCTTC